This note documents a single T cell receptor (delta chain) sequence. TCRdb attributes to this sequence the protein of a much larger clone, which differs from the DNA translation at residue 13; a read error is likely, and the protein displayed is translated from the DNA. The sample is drawn from a study of γδ T cells in repeated Plasmodium falciparum infection. For the study at large: Over about 640 days, donors received four mosquito-bite P. falciparum NF54 infections.

Gammadelta T cells were flow-sorted from PBMC into Vgamma9/Vdelta2+ and Vdelta2-negative populations for bulk analysis. The V gene's germline CDR1 is GEAIGNYY and CDR2 EKD. Trimming removed 2 bases from V and 13 bases from J; junction bases left unmatched: 13. The CDR3 runs to 15 residues. Sequencing covered both gamma and delta TCR chains per sample. TCRdb ran CATT on the multiplex PCR reads. This sample has approximately 90,000 delta-chain clones; over 0.9% occur once, and the top ten carry roughly 9.9%. The sample was gamma-delta T cells from blood. The genes are TRDV2 and TRDJ1, with TRDD3 identical over 12 bases. The TCR was taken from a pool of human donors (malaria-infected and uninfected, not separated). This CDR3 reads CACDILTGGYREPIF. In DNA form, the CDR3 reads TGTGCCTGTGACATCCTTACTGGGGGATACCGGGAGCCCATCTTT.